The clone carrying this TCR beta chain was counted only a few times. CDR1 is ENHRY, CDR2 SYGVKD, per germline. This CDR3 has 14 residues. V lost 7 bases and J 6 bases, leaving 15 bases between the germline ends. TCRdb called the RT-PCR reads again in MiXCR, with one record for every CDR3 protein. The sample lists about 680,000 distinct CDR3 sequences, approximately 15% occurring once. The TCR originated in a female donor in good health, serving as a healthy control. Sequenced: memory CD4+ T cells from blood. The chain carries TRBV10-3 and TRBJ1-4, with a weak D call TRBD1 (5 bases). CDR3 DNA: TGTGCCATCAAGGCGGGAAGCAGGGATGAAAAACTGTTTTTT. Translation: CAIKAGSRDEKLFF.